A single sample is the source of the 15 T cell receptor beta chains below, sequenced in a study of blood T cell repertoires in COVID-19. Here immunoSEQ multiplex PCR was the method, and the copy in TCRdb shows in-frame clones only, minus some. The sample carries under 200,000 clones, about 83% recorded once. Sequences were obtained from peripheral blood. All receptors come from a woman of 80 years or more with acute or convalescent COVID-19.

This clone came up once. The rearrangement joins TRBV24-1 to TRBJ2-1, with 8 bases lining up with TRBD1. The CDR3 extends over 15 amino acids. Germline lookup yields CDR1 KGHDR and CDR2 SFDVKD. V was clipped by 4 bases and J by 2 bases; unmatched bases: 3. Here the CDR3 reads CATSDSGGAYNEQFF. CDR3 sequence (DNA): TGTGCCACCAGTGACTCAGGGGGCGCCTACAATGAGCAGTTCTTC.

This chain connects TRBV6-2 or TRBV6-3 to TRBJ2-1; TRBD2 matches 8 bases. The CDR3 contains 15 residues. With 0 bases clipped from V and 6 bases from J, the junction kept 4 bases outside the gene matches. CDR1 MNHEY and CDR2 SVGEGT come from the germline V gene. The CDR3 coding sequence is TGTGCCAGCAGTTACTCTAGCGGGGTAATCAATGAGCAGTTCTTC. Residues: CASSYSSGVINEQFF.

This clone was counted between two and nine times. The chain carries TRBV10-1 and TRBJ1-2; D is unclear. This CDR3 region has 13 residues. Germline lookup yields CDR1 WNHNN and CDR2 SYGVQD (reference sequence). With 8 bases removed from V and 8 bases from J, the gap between germline ends came to 18 bases. The CDR3 loop is CASLCLQTRGYTF. The DNA of the CDR3 is TGCGCCAGCCTGTGTCTCCAAACGCGGGGCTACACCTTC.

The chain links TRBV7-2 to TRBJ2-3; 7 bases line up with TRBD2. J gave up 0 bases and V 2 bases, and 5 bases lay outside the gene matches. The CDR3 covers 16 residues. The germline V gene encodes CDR1 SGHTA and CDR2 FQGNSA. The CDR3 region is CASSLLADTSTDTQYF. Here the CDR3 DNA reads TGTGCCAGCAGCTTACTAGCGGACACTAGCACAGATACGCAGTATTTT.

The V and J genes are TRBV11-2 and TRBJ2-1; D gene unclear. This CDR3 is built from 14 residues. In germline, CDR1 is SGHAT, CDR2 FQNNGV. V lost 8 bases and J 0 bases, leaving 11 bases between the germline ends. CDR3 region: CASGSRTSYNEQFF. The CDR3 DNA follows: TGTGCCAGCGGTAGCCGTACCTCCTACAATGAGCAGTTCTTC. Looking up the rest from reference TRBV11-2 and TRBJ2-1 gives the full variable domain: EAGVAQSPRYKIIEKRQSVAFWCNPISGHATLYWYQQILGQGPKLLIQFQNNGVVDDSQLPKDRFSAERLKGVDSTLKIQPAKLEDSAVYLCASGSRTSYNEQFFGPGTRLTVL.

In its sample, this clone was seen once. The gene calls are TRBV24-1 and TRBJ2-1, with 8 bases identical to TRBD2. The CDR3 has 16 amino acids. Germline CDR1 is KGHDR and CDR2 is SFDVKD. J gave up 4 bases and V 1 base, and 5 bases lay outside the gene matches. CDR3: CATSDFRLAGYNEQFF. Here the CDR3 DNA reads TGTGCCACCAGTGATTTCCGTCTAGCGGGTTACAATGAGCAGTTCTTC.

This clone was observed a single time. This chain connects TRBV5-6 to TRBJ2-1; D is unclear. CDR1 and CDR2 (germline): SGHDT, YYEEEE. CDR3 size: 13 residues. The V gene lost 0 bases and the J gene lost 4 bases, with 5 bases spanning the gap. The CDR3 DNA follows: TGTGCCAGCAGCTTGGACTATTACAATGAGCAGTTCTTC. Its protein product is CASSLDYYNEQFF.

The chain combines TRBV7-2 with TRBJ1-4; 7 bases are shared with TRBD1. The CDR3 covers 15 residues. Trimming took 5 bases from V and 1 from J; bases not matched to a gene: 4. The germline V gene encodes CDR1 SGHTA and CDR2 FQGNSA. CDR3 loop: CASSPRTGTNEKLFF. CDR3 DNA: TGTGCCAGCAGCCCTAGGACAGGAACTAATGAAAAACTGTTTTTT.

The chain couples TRBV29-1 to TRBJ2-1, with D maybe TRBD2 (6 bases). CDR3 length equals 13 residues. Germline loops: CDR1 SQVTM, CDR2 ANQGSEA. With 4 bases removed from V and 6 bases from J, the gap between germline ends came to 13 bases. The CDR3 coding sequence is TGCAGCGTTGCCCCGACTAGTTTCAATGAGCAGTTCTTC. Encoded protein: CSVAPTSFNEQFF.

The gene calls are TRBV7-2 and TRBJ2-7; the match to TRBD2 covers 11 bases. CDR3 length: 15 residues. The V segment lost 5 bases and the J segment 2 bases; nucleotides outside the gene matches: 5. From germline, CDR1 is SGHTA and CDR2 FQGNSA. CDR3 in amino acids: CASSAGLAETYEQYF. CDR3 nucleotides: TGTGCCAGCAGCGCGGGACTAGCGGAGACCTACGAGCAGTACTTC.

This chain uses TRBV9 with TRBJ2-2; TRBD2 matches 7 bases. The CDR3 is 16 residues long. Germline trimming cut 2 bases from V and 4 bases from J; bases unmatched to any gene: 8. Germline CDR1 SGDLS, CDR2 YYNGEE. CDR3 residues: CASSVGAGEFTGELFF. In DNA form, the CDR3 reads TGTGCCAGCAGCGTGGGTGCGGGAGAGTTCACCGGGGAGCTGTTTTTT.

This clone was found once. The chain links TRBV7-9 to TRBJ1-4; 8 bases agree with TRBD1. Germline-derived CDR1 and CDR2 are SEHNR and FQNEAQ (reference sequence). The ends lost 1 base at V and 7 bases at J; junction bases unmatched: 5. The CDR3 sequence is 15 residues long. The CDR3 DNA reads TGTGCCAGCAGCTTAGGGCAGGGGGCGAGTGAAAAACTGTTTTTT. Translating gives CASSLGQGASEKLFF.

The chain carries TRBV7-2 and TRBJ2-1; D is perhaps TRBD1 (6 bases). This CDR3 region has 14 residues. Germline V gene lookup returns CDR1 SGHTA and CDR2 FQGNSA. V was cut by 3 bases and J by 4 bases, with 10 bases left in between. CDR3 sequence reads: CASSFGTPYNEQFF. The CDR3 nucleotides read TGTGCCAGCAGCTTCGGGACACCTTACAATGAGCAGTTCTTC.

This clone was recorded a few times. The rearrangement uses TRBV7-9 and TRBJ2-1, with TRBD2 as a possible D gene (5 bases). V shed 1 base and J shed 8 bases, with 12 bases lying between them. The CDR3 totals 14 residues. Germline values: CDR1 SEHNR, CDR2 FQNEAQ (reference sequence). CDR3 loop: CASSLVGGPDEQFF. In nucleotides, the CDR3 is TGTGCCAGCAGCTTAGTCGGAGGTCCCGATGAGCAGTTCTTC.

The V gene is TRBV6-6, the J gene TRBJ1-2; no firm D call. The CDR3 contains 13 residues. Trimming removed 2 bases at V and 8 bases at J, with 12 bases between. Germline V gives CDR1 MNHNY, CDR2 SVGAGI (reference sequence). CDR3 sequence: CASSYVPSQGYTF. CDR3 sequence (DNA): TGTGCCAGCAGTTACGTACCTTCACAAGGCTACACCTTC.